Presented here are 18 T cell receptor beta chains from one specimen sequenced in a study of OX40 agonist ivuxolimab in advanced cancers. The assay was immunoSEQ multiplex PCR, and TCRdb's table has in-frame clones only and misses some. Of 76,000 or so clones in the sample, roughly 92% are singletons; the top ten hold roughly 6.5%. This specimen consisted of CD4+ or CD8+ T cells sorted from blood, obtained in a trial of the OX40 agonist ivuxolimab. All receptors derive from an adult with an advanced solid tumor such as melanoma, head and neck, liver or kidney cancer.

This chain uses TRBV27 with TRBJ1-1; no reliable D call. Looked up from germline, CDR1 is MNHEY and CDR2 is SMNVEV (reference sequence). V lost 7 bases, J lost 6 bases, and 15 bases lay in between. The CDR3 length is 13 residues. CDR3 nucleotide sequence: TGTGCCAGCAACCTCAACATTTTTTCTGAAGCTTTCTTT. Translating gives CASNLNIFSEAFF.

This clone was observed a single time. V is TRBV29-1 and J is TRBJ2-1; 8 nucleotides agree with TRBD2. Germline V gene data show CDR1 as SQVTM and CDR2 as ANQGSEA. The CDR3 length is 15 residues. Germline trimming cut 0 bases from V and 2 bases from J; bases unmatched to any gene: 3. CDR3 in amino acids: CSVEEELAAYNEQFF. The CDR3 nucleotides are TGCAGCGTTGAAGAAGAACTAGCGGCCTACAATGAGCAGTTCTTC.

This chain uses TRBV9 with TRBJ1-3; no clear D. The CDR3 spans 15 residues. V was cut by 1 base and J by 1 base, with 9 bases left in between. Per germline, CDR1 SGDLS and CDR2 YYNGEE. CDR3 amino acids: CASSVRSGSGNTIYF. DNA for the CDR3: TGTGCCAGCAGCGTAAGAAGCGGGTCTGGAAACACCATATATTTT.

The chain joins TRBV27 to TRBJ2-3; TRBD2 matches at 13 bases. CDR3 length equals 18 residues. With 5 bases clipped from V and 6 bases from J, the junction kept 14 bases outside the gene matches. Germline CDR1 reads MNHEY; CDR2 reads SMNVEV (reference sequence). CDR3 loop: CASSPPPGTSGIGDTQYF. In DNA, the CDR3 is TGTGCCAGCAGTCCACCCCCCGGGACTAGCGGGATAGGGGATACGCAGTATTTT.

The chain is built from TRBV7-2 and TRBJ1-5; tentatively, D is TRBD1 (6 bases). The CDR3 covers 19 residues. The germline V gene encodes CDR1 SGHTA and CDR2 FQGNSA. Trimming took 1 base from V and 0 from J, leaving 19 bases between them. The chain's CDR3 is CASSLGVRGWRNSNQPQHF. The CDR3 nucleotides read TGTGCCAGCAGCTTAGGCGTCAGGGGTTGGAGGAATAGCAATCAGCCCCAGCATTTT. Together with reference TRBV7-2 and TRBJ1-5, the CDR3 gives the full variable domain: GAGVSQSPSNKVTEKGKDVELRCDPISGHTALYWYRQSLGQGLEFLIYFQGNSAPDKSGLPSDRFSAERTGGSVSTLTIQRTQQEDSAVYLCASSLGVRGWRNSNQPQHFGDGTRLSIL.

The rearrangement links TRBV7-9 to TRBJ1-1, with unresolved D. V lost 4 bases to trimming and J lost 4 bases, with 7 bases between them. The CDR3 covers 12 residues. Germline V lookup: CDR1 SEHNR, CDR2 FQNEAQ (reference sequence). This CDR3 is CASSSGVTEAFF. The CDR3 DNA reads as TGTGCCAGCAGCTCGGGCGTCACTGAAGCTTTCTTT.

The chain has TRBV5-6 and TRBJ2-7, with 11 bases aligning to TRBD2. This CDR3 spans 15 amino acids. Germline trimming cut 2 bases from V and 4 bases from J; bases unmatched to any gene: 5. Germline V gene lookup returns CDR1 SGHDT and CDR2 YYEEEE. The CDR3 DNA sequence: TGTGCCAGCAGCTTTGGTAGCGGGAGGGTTTACGAGCAGTACTTC. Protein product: CASSFGSGRVYEQYF.

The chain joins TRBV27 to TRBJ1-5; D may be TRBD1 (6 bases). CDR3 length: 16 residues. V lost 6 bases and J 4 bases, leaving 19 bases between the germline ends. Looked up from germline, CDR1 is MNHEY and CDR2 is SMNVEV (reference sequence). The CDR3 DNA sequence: TGTGCCAGCAGCCCCCGGGGGGCCCGGGAAAATCAGCCCCAGCATTTT. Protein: CASSPRGARENQPQHF.

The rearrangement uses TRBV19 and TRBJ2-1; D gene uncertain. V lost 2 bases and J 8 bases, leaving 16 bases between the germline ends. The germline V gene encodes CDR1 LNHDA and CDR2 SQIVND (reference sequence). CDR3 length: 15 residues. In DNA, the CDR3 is TGTGCCAGTAGTATAATCCCCTATCGCTCCGATGAGCAGTTCTTC. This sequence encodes CASSIIPYRSDEQFF.

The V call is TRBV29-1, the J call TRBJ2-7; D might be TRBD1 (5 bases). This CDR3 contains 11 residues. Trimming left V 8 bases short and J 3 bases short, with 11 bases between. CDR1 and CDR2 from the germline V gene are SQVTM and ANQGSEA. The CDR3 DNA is TGCAGCATTCTCCAGGGCTACGAGCAGTACTTC. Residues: CSILQGYEQYF.

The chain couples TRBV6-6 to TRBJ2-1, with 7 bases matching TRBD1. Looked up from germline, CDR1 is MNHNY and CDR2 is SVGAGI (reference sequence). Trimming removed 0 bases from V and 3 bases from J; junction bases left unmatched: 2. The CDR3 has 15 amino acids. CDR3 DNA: TGTGCCAGCAGTTACTCTGGGACAGACTACAATGAGCAGTTCTTC. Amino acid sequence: CASSYSGTDYNEQFF.

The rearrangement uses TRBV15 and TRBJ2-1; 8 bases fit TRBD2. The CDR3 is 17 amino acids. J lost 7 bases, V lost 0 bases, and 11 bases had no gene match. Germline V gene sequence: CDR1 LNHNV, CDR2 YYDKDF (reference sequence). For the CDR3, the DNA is TGTGCCACCAGCAGAGAAGGATGGACTAGCTTAGGTAATGAGCAGTTCTTC. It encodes CATSREGWTSLGNEQFF.

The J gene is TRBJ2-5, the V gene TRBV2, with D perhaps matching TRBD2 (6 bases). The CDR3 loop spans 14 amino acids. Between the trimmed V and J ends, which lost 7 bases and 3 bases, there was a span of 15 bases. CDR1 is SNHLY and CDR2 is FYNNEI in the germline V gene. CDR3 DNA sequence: TGTGCCAGCAATCCATTATGGGGGGAAGAGACCCAGTACTTC. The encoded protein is CASNPLWGEETQYF.

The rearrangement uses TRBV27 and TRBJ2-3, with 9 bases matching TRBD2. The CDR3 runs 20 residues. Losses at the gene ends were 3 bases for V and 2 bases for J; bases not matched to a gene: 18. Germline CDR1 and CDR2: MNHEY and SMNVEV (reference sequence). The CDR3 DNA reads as TGTGCCAGCAGTTTGCCCCGCGGGGGGGCCTCGGGTAGAATCACAGATACGCAGTATTTT. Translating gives CASSLPRGGASGRITDTQYF.

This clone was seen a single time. CDR3 residues: CASSSRDSYTGELFF. The CDR3 DNA reads as TGTGCCAGTAGCTCCCGGGACAGCTACACCGGGGAGCTGTTTTTT. The chain carries TRBV19 and TRBJ2-2; 7 bases agree with TRBD1. V shed 6 bases and J 3 bases; nucleotides not matched to a gene: 7. The CDR3 runs to 15 residues. Germline CDR1 and CDR2: LNHDA and SQIVND (reference sequence).

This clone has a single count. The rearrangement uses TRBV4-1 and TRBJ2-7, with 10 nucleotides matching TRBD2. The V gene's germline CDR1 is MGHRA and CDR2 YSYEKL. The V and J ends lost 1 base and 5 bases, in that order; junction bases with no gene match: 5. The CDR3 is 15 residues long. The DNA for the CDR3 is TGCGCCAGCAGCCAAGTAGCTAGCGGGAGCGACGAGCAGTACTTC. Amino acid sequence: CASSQVASGSDEQYF.

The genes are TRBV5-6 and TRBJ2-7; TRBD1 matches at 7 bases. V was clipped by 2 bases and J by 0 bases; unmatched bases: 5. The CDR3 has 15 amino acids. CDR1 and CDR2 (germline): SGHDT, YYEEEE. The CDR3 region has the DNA TGTGCCAGCAGCTTTGGGACAGAGAGCTCCTACGAGCAGTACTTC. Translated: CASSFGTESSYEQYF. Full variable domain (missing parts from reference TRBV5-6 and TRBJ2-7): DAGVTQSPTHLIKTRGQQVTLRCSPKSGHDTVSWYQQALGQGPQFIFQYYEEEERQRGNFPDRFSGHQFPNYSSELNVNALLLGDSALYLCASSFGTESSYEQYFGPGTRLTVT.

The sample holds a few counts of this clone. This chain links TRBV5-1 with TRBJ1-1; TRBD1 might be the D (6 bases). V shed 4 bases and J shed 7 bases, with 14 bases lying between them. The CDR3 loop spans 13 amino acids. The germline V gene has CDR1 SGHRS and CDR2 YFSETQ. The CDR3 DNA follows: TGCGCCAGCAGCCCACAGGGATTTGTTGAAGCTTTCTTT. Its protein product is CASSPQGFVEAFF.